The 27 T cell receptor beta chains in this list originate from one sample, sequenced in a study of cytomegalovirus exposure and HLA in healthy donors. The study ran its PCR with 60 Vbeta and 13 Jbeta primers. TCRdb keeps only in-frame clones here, not all; method: immunoSEQ multiplex PCR. The profile shows 85,000 to 100,000 clones, roughly 86% of them singletons. The sequencing input was PBMCs. These receptors were collected from a man younger than 45 in good health and CMV-seropositive.

This clone was seen just once. V gene TRBV5-1 combines with J gene TRBJ2-5, with 10 bases that match TRBD2. V lost 2 bases and J lost 5; bases outside the gene matches: 12. In germline, CDR1 is SGHRS, CDR2 YFSETQ. This CDR3 contains 17 residues. CDR3 residues: CASSFQASGRAGETQYF. The CDR3 bases are TGCGCCAGCAGCTTTCAGGCGAGCGGGAGGGCGGGGGAGACCCAGTACTTC. Filled out from reference TRBV5-1 and TRBJ2-5, the complete variable domain reads KAGVTQTPRYLIKTRGQQVTLSCSPISGHRSVSWYQQTPGQGLQFLFEYFSETQRNKGNFPGRFSGRQFSNSRSEMNVSTLELGDSALYLCASSFQASGRAGETQYFGPGTRLLVL.

In nucleotides, the CDR3 is TGTGCCAGCAGCGTGGGGGACTCCGGGTATTTT. Protein: CASSVGDSGYF. The chain recombines TRBV7-9 with TRBJ2-3; D might be TRBD2 (6 bases). Germline V lookup: CDR1 SEHNR, CDR2 FQNEAQ (reference sequence). Trimming cost V 5 bases and J 14 bases, with 14 bases left between them. The CDR3 runs to 11 residues.

The rearrangement joins TRBV27 to TRBJ2-5; 8 positions match TRBD2. This CDR3 has 15 residues. Germline CDR1 is MNHEY and CDR2 is SMNVEV (reference sequence). Germline trimming cut 2 bases from V and 5 bases from J; bases unmatched to any gene: 7. In DNA form, the CDR3 reads TGTGCCAGCAGTTTAGTCGGGAGGGCCGGGGAGACCCAGTACTTC. It is translated as CASSLVGRAGETQYF.

The rearrangement uses TRBV6-1 and TRBJ2-7, with 9 bases aligning to TRBD1. Germline values: CDR1 MNHNS, CDR2 SASEGT. CDR3 length: 13 residues. The V gene end was trimmed by 4 bases and the J gene end by 3 bases; junction bases not matched to a gene: 1. CDR3 DNA sequence: TGTGCCAGCAGTGCGGACAGGGGCTACGAGCAGTACTTC. Protein product: CASSADRGYEQYF.

The V call is TRBV5-1, the J call TRBJ1-5; 9 nucleotides line up with TRBD1. There are 15 residues in the CDR3. V lost 3 bases and J lost 1; bases outside the gene matches: 2. The germline CDR1 and CDR2 sequences are SGHRS and YFSETQ. In DNA form, the CDR3 reads TGCGCCAGCAGCTCCGGGACAGGGAGCAATCAGCCCCAGCATTTT. Translation: CASSSGTGSNQPQHF.

The chain recombines TRBV28 with TRBJ1-5, with TRBD1 matching 9 bases. The CDR3 is 16 residues long. The ends lost 4 bases at V and 3 bases at J; junction bases unmatched: 7. CDR1 MDHEN and CDR2 SYDVKM come from the germline V gene. This chain's CDR3 is CASSSYGTGYNQPQHF. CDR3 nucleotides: TGTGCCAGCAGTTCATATGGGACAGGGTACAATCAGCCCCAGCATTTT. Supplemented by reference TRBV28 and TRBJ1-5, the full variable domain reads DVKVTQSSRYLVKRTGEKVFLECVQDMDHENMFWYRQDPGLGLRLIYFSYDVKMKEKGDIPEGYSVSREKKERFSLILESASTNQTSMYLCASSSYGTGYNQPQHFGDGTRLSIL.

The chain has TRBV4-2 and TRBJ2-2; perhaps TRBD2 as D (6 bases). This CDR3 is built from 17 residues. The germline gives CDR1 LGHNA, CDR2 YNFKEQ. Trimming removed 3 bases from V and 6 bases from J, with 20 bases in between. The CDR3 region has the DNA TGTGCCAGCAGCCAGAGGAAGGGACGGGAGCAGGCCGGGGAGCTGTTTTTT. This encodes CASSQRKGREQAGELFF.

V and J are TRBV6-5 and TRBJ2-5, with 8 bases fitting TRBD2. The CDR3 loop spans 16 amino acids. Germline loops: CDR1 MNHEY, CDR2 SVGAGI. Trimming took 0 bases from V and 4 from J; bases not matched to a gene: 7. The CDR3 DNA reads as TGTGCCAGCAGTTACTCAGGCGGGGGGTTGACAGAGACCCAGTACTTC. Translating it yields CASSYSGGGLTETQYF.

This clone was found a few times. The chain combines TRBV5-4 with TRBJ1-2; D is ambiguous. Germline CDR1 is SGHNT and CDR2 is YYREEE (reference sequence). V dropped 0 bases and J dropped 4 bases, with 13 bases sitting between them. This CDR3 comprises 15 residues. The CDR3 sequence: CASSLGREGFYGYTF. The CDR3 DNA reads TGTGCCAGCAGCTTGGGACGGGAGGGTTTCTATGGCTACACCTTC.

This clone was picked up a small number of times. The chain links TRBV27 to TRBJ2-7; possibly TRBD2 for D (7 bases). Germline V gives CDR1 MNHEY, CDR2 SMNVEV (reference sequence). The CDR3 has 14 residues. V was clipped by 5 bases and J by 2 bases, with 13 bases between them. In nucleotides, the CDR3 is TGTGCCAGCAGTAGGGGGGGAGGGCCCTACGAGCAGTACTTC. It yields the protein CASSRGGGPYEQYF.

This clone was observed once. The CDR3 sequence: CASSLMSYEQYF. The CDR3 nucleotides read TGTGCCAGCAGCTTAATGAGCTACGAGCAGTACTTC. This chain uses TRBV7-2 with TRBJ2-5; no clear D gene. The DNA matches TRBJ2-7 better at its end, which makes the J call doubtful. The CDR3 loop spans 12 amino acids. Germline CDR1 and CDR2: SGHTA and FQGNSA.

This sequence joins TRBV18 and TRBJ1-2; the match to TRBD1 covers 10 bases. The length of the CDR3 is 16 residues. V was pared by 6 bases and J by 5 bases, with 12 bases of the junction left unmatched. Germline V gives CDR1 KGHSH, CDR2 LQKENI. The CDR3 region has the DNA TGTGCCAGCTCGTCTAGTCCGGGACAGGGGTTATATGGCTACACCTTC. The encoded protein is CASSSSPGQGLYGYTF.

The V gene is TRBV27, the J gene TRBJ1-1; 11 bases fit TRBD1. The junction had 5 bases not matched to a gene; V was cut back by 1 base and J by 4 bases. The CDR3 totals 16 residues. CDR1 and CDR2 (germline): MNHEY, SMNVEV (reference sequence). The DNA for the CDR3 is TGTGCCAGCAGTTTATGGACTGGACAGGGGGCCACTGAAGCTTTCTTT. Protein product: CASSLWTGQGATEAFF.

This clone was detected a few times. The rearrangement joins TRBV30 to TRBJ1-6, with D maybe TRBD1 (6 bases). Trimming shortened V by 7 bases and J by 7 bases, and 14 bases separated the two germline ends. The CDR3 contains 13 residues. CDR1 and CDR2 (germline): GTSNPN, SVGIG (reference sequence). The CDR3 sequence: CASNGGRNSPLHF. The CDR3, as DNA: TGTGCCTCGAACGGGGGGCGGAATTCACCCCTCCACTTT. Full variable domain (remainder filled in from reference TRBV30 and TRBJ1-6): SQTIHQWPATLVQPVGSPLSLECTVEGTSNPNLYWYRQAAGRGLQLLFYSVGIGQISSEVPQNLSASRPQDRQFILSSKKLLLSDSGFYLCASNGGRNSPLHFGNGTRLTVT.

The chain combines TRBV6-4 with TRBJ2-3; D gene uncertain. CDR3 length: 15 amino acids. Trimming took 7 bases from V and 0 from J, leaving 14 bases between them. Germline V lookup: CDR1 MRHNA, CDR2 SNTAGT. The CDR3 DNA reads TGTGCCAGCACAGTGGCTTTGTCTAGCACAGATACGCAGTATTTT. It specifies CASTVALSSTDTQYF.

The chain is built from TRBV25-1 and TRBJ1-1; D remains ambiguous. The V gene's germline CDR1 is MGHDK and CDR2 SYGVNS. The CDR3 sequence is 12 residues long. The V gene lost 4 bases and the J gene lost 1 base, with 4 bases spanning the gap. CDR3 DNA sequence: TGTGCCAGCAGTGCACAGAACACTGAAGCTTTCTTT. Amino acid sequence: CASSAQNTEAFF.

This chain joins TRBV27 and TRBJ2-7, with 11 bases fitting TRBD1. The germline V gene has CDR1 MNHEY and CDR2 SMNVEV (reference sequence). The CDR3 is 16 residues long. Trimming cost V 0 bases and J 0 bases; bases outside gene matches: 1. DNA of the CDR3: TGTGCCAGCAGTTTATCGGGGACAGGGGGCTCCTACGAGCAGTACTTC. Its translation: CASSLSGTGGSYEQYF.

CDR3 protein: CASSLLAGGEGEQYF. In DNA form, the CDR3 reads TGTGCCAGCAGTTTACTAGCGGGAGGGGAGGGCGAGCAGTACTTC. The gene calls are TRBV28 and TRBJ2-7, with 12 bases lining up with TRBD2. There are 15 residues in the CDR3. V was clipped by 2 bases and J by 6 bases; unmatched bases: 5. CDR1 and CDR2 from the germline V gene are MDHEN and SYDVKM.

V gene TRBV6-5 combines with J gene TRBJ1-2; D remains ambiguous. Germline CDR1 MNHEY, CDR2 SVGAGI. Trimming took 6 bases from V and 4 from J, leaving 15 bases between them. The CDR3 totals 14 residues. CDR3 region: CASSRHLGGYGYTF. The CDR3 nucleotides read TGTGCCAGCAGCCGACACCTTGGTGGCTATGGCTACACCTTC.

This chain connects TRBV9 to TRBJ2-3, with D possibly TRBD1 on 5 matching bases. The CDR3 length is 14 residues. The germline V gene has CDR1 SGDLS and CDR2 YYNGEE. V was cut by 0 bases and J by 6 bases, with 11 bases left in between. The CDR3 DNA sequence: TGTGCCAGCAGCGTAGGAGACGCAGGGGATACGCAGTATTTT. Translating gives CASSVGDAGDTQYF.

The gene calls are TRBV7-9 and TRBJ2-1; weak D call: TRBD2 (5 bases). This CDR3 is 16 amino acids long. Germline CDR1 SEHNR, CDR2 FQNEAQ (reference sequence). Trimming shortened V by 1 base and J by 4 bases, and 14 bases separated the two germline ends. The CDR3 region has the DNA TGTGCCAGCAGCTTAGGTTACGAGCGGATTTACAATGAGCAGTTCTTC. Its translation is CASSLGYERIYNEQFF.

The V gene is TRBV6-6, the J gene TRBJ1-5; 10 bases line up with TRBD1. CDR1 is MNHNY, CDR2 SVGAGI, per germline (reference sequence). The CDR3 contains 14 residues. J lost 6 bases, V lost 2 bases, and 1 base had no gene match. As DNA, the CDR3 is TGTGCCAGCAGTTACGGACAGGGGGGTCAGCCCCAGCATTTT. It translates to CASSYGQGGQPQHF.

The J gene is TRBJ1-1, the V gene TRBV30; possibly TRBD1 for D (5 bases). Germline lookup yields CDR1 GTSNPN and CDR2 SVGIG (reference sequence). V was pared by 0 bases and J by 9 bases, with 14 bases between. The CDR3 runs to 13 residues. CDR3 sequence: CAWSVMGQVKAFF. In DNA, the CDR3 is TGTGCCTGGAGTGTAATGGGGCAGGTAAAAGCTTTCTTT.

The rearrangement joins TRBV2 to TRBJ2-5, with 7 bases lining up with TRBD2. The CDR3 has 14 amino acids. The ends lost 4 bases at V and 4 bases at J; junction bases unmatched: 6. Germline CDR1 SNHLY, CDR2 FYNNEI. DNA of the CDR3: TGTGCCAGCAGTGCCCAGCGGGGCCGAGAGACCCAGTACTTC. Translation: CASSAQRGRETQYF.

This chain uses TRBV5-1 with TRBJ2-5; TRBD2 is a possible D gene (5 bases). This CDR3 has 12 amino acids. V lost 4 bases to trimming and J lost 4 bases, with 8 bases between them. Germline V gene data show CDR1 as SGHRS and CDR2 as YFSETQ. CDR3 nucleotides: TGCGCCAGCAGCCACGGGGTAGAGACCCAGTACTTC. Its translation: CASSHGVETQYF.

This clone was counted between two and nine times. The chain couples TRBV7-9 to TRBJ2-7, with D hard to call. Deletions cut 1 base from V and 5 bases from J, with 9 bases between. Per the germline V gene, CDR1 is SEHNR and CDR2 is FQNEAQ (reference sequence). This CDR3 has 13 amino acids. Here the CDR3 reads CASSLEYSHEQYF. Written as DNA, the CDR3 is TGTGCCAGCAGCTTAGAGTACAGCCACGAGCAGTACTTC.

The rearrangement links TRBV5-4 to TRBJ2-7; D is perhaps TRBD1 (5 bases). The V gene's germline CDR1 is SGHNT and CDR2 YYREEE (reference sequence). Deletions cut 4 bases from V and 4 bases from J, with 12 bases between. The CDR3 has 13 residues. CDR3 DNA sequence: TGTGCCAGCAGCGCCCCCCAGGGTTACGAGCAGTACTTC. It encodes CASSAPQGYEQYF.